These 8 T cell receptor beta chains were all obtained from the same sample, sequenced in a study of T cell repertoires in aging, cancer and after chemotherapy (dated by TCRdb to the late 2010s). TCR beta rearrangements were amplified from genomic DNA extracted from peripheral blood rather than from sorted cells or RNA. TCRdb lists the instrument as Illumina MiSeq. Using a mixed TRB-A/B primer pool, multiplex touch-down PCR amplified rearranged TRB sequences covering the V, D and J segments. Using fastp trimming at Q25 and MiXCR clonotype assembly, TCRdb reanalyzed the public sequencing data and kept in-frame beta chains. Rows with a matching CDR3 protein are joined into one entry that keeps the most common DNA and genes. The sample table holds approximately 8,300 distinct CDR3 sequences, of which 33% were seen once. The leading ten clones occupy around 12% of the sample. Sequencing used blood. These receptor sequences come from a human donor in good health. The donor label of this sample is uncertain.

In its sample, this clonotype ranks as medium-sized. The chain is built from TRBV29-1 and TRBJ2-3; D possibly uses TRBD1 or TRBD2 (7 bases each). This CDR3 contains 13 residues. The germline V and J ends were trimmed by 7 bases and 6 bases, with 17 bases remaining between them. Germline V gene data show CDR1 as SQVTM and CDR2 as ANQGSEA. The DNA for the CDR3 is TGCAGCGCTGAGACAGGGAGGGGGGATACGCAGTATTTT. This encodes CSAETGRGDTQYF.

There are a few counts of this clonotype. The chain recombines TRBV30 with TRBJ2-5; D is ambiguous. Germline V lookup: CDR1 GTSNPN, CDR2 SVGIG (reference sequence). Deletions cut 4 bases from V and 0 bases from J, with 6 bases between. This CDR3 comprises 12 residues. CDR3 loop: CAWMGYQETQYF. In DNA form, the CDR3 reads TGTGCCTGGATGGGCTACCAAGAGACCCAGTACTTC.

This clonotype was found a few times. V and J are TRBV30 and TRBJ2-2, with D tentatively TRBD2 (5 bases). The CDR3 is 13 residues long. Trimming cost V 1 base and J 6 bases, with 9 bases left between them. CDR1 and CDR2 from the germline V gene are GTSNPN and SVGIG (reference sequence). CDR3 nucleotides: TGTGCCTGGAGTGCTTTGGGAGCCGGGGAGCTGTTTTTT. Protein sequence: CAWSALGAGELFF.

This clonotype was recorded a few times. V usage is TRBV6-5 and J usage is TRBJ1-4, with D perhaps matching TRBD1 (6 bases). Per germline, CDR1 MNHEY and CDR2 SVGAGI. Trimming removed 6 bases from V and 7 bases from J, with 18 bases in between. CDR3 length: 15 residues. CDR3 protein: CASSRSGGWSEKLFF. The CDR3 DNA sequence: TGTGCCAGCAGCCGAAGTGGGGGCTGGAGTGAAAAACTGTTTTTT.

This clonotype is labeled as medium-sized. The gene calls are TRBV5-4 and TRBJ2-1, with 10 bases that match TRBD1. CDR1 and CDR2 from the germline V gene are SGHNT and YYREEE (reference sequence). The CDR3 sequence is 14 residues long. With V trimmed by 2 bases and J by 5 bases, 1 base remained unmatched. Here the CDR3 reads CASSFGQGDNEQFF. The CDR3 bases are TGTGCCAGCAGCTTCGGACAGGGGGACAATGAGCAGTTCTTC. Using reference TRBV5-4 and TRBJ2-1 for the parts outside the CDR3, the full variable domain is ETGVTQSPTHLIKTRGQQVTLRCSSQSGHNTVSWYQQALGQGPQFIFQYYREEENGRGNFPPRFSGLQFPNYSSELNVNALELDDSALYLCASSFGQGDNEQFFGPGTRLTVL.

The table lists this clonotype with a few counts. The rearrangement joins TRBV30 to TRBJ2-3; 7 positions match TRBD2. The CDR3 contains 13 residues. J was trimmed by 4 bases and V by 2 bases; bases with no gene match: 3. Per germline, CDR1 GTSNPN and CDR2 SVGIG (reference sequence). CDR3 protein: CAWSYAGADTQYF. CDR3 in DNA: TGTGCCTGGAGTTACGCGGGGGCAGATACGCAGTATTTT.

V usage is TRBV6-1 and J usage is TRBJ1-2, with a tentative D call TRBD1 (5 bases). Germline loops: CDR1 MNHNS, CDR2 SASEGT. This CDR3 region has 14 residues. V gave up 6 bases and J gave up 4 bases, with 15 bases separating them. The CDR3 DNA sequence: TGTGCCAGCAGGATACTAGTGGGGGGCTATGGCTACACCTTC. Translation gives CASRILVGGYGYTF.

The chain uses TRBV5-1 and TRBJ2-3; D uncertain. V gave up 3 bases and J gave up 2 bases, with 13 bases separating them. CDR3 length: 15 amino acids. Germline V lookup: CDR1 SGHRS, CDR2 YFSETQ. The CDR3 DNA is TGCGCCAGCAGCTCCAGGACCGGACCCACAGATACGCAGTATTTT. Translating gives CASSSRTGPTDTQYF.